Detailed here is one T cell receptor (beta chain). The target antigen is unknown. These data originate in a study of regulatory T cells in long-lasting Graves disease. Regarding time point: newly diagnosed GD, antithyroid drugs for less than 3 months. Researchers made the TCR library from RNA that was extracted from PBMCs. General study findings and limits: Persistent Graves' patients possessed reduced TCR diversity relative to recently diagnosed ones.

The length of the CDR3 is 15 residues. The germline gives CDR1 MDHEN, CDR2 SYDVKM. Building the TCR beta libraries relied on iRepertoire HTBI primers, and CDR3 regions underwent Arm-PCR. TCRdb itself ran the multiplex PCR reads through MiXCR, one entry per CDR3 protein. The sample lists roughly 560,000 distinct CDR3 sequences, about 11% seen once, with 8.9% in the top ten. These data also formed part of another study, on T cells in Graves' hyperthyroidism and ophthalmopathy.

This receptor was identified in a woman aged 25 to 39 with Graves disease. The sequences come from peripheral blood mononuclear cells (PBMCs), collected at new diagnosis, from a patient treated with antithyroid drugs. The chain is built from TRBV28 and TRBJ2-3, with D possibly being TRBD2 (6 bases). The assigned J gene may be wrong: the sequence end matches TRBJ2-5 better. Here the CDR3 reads CASSFSDYVGETQYF. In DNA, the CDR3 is TGTGCCAGCAGTTTCTCGGACTATGTGGGAGAGACCCAGTACTTC.